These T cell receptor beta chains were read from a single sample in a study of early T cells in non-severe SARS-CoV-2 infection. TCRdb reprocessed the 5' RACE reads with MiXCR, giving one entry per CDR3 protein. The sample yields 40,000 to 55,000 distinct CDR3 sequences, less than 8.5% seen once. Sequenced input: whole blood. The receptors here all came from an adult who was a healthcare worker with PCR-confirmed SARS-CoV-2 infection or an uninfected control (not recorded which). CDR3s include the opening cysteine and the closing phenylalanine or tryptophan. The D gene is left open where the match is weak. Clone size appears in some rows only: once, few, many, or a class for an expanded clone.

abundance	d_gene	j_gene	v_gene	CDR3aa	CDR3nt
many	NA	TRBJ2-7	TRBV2	CASSDERREQYF	TGTGCCAGCAGTGACGAAAGGCGGGAGCAGTACTTC
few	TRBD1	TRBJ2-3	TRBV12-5	CASGFSDRGGTDTQYF	TGTGCTAGTGGTTTTTCCGACAGGGGAGGAACAGATACGCAGTATTTT
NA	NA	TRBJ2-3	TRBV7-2	CASSPVVPDTQYF	TGTGCCAGCAGCCCAGTGGTCCCAGATACGCAGTATTTT
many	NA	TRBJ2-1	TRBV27	CASSLGLEENEQFF	TGTGCCAGCAGCCTGGGACTGGAGGAGAATGAGCAGTTCTTC
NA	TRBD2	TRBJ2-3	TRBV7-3	CASSRTSAFLDTQYF	TGTGCCAGCAGCCGGACTAGCGCGTTCTTAGATACGCAGTATTTT
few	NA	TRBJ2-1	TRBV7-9	CASSLADHNEQFF	TGTGCCAGCAGCTTAGCGGATCACAATGAGCAGTTCTTC
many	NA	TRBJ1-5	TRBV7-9	CASSSPGGYQPQHF	TGTGCCAGCAGCTCCCCGGGGGGATATCAGCCCCAGCATTTT
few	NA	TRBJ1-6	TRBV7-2	CASSHTALRSPIHF	TGTGCCAGCAGCCATACAGCACTCCGTTCACCCATCCACTTT
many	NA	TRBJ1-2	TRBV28	CASSLMPGADYGYTF	TGTGCCAGCAGTTTAATGCCCGGGGCTGACTATGGCTACACCTTC
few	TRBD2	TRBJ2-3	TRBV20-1	CSAGWAGGPSSTDTQYF	TGCAGTGCTGGATGGGCGGGGGGTCCCTCTAGCACAGATACGCAGTATTTT
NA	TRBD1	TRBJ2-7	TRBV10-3	CAISESPTGAVYEQYF	TGTGCCATCAGTGAGAGCCCGACAGGGGCGGTCTACGAGCAGTACTTC
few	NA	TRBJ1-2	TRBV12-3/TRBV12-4	CASSLAGAHGYTF	TGTGCCAGCAGTTTGGCAGGGGCACATGGCTACACCTTC
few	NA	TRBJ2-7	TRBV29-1	CSVGDRGGPSYEQYF	TGCAGCGTTGGGGACCGGGGAGGCCCCTCCTACGAGCAGTACTTC
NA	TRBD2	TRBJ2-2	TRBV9	CASSEGLAGAADTGELFF	TGTGCCAGCAGCGAGGGACTAGCGGGGGCAGCGGACACCGGGGAGCTGTTTTTT
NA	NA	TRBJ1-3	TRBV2	CASSESGASSGNTIYF	TGTGCCAGCAGTGAATCAGGGGCCAGCTCTGGAAACACCATATATTTT
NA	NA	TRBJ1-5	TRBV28	CASSRGGDWNQPQHF	TGTGCCAGCAGCCGAGGGGGTGATTGGAATCAGCCCCAGCATTTT
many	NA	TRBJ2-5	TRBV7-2	CASSYGREETQYF	TGTGCCAGCAGCTACGGACGAGAAGAGACCCAGTACTTC
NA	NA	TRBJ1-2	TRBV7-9	CASSFADRWYGYTF	TGTGCCAGCAGCTTTGCGGACCGGTGGTATGGCTACACCTTC
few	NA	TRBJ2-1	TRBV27	CASTPTGYNPGQFF	TGTGCCAGCACCCCGACAGGCTACAACCCGGGGCAGTTCTTC
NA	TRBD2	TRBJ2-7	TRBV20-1	CSASDAGGLSYEQYF	TGCAGTGCTAGCGATGCGGGGGGTTTATCCTACGAGCAGTACTTC
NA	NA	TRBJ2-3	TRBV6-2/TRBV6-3	CASEIFGGTHFYTDTQYF	TGTGCCAGCGAGATTTTTGGGGGAACCCATTTCTACACAGATACGCAGTATTTT
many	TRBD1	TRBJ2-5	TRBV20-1	CSGKTGGGETQYF	TGCAGTGGCAAGACAGGGGGAGGTGAGACCCAGTACTTC
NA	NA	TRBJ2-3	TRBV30	CAWNRGVGADTQYF	TGTGCCTGGAATCGTGGGGTAGGGGCAGATACGCAGTATTTT
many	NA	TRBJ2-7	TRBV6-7	CASSYSEQGPHEQYF	TGTGCCAGCAGTTACTCGGAACAGGGCCCCCACGAGCAGTACTTC
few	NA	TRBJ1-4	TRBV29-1	CSAVGDGLEKLFF	TGCAGCGCCGTAGGTGACGGACTGGAAAAACTGTTTTTT
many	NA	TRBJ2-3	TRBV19	CASSIRSAGDGTDTQYF	TGTGCCAGTAGTATCCGATCGGCAGGGGATGGAACAGATACGCAGTATTTT
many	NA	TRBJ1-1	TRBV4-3	CASSQDLEGRGTEVFF	TGCGCCAGCAGCCAAGATCTCGAGGGGAGGGGAACTGAAGTTTTCTTT
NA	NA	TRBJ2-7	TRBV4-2	CASSQTQGEQYF	TGTGCCAGCAGCCAAACCCAGGGGGAGCAGTACTTC
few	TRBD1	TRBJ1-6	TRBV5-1	CASSARDRQGSPLHF	TGCGCCAGCAGCGCCCGGGACAGGCAGGGCTCACCCCTCCACTTT
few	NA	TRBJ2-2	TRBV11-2	CASSLNFGSNTGELFF	TGTGCCAGCAGCTTAAATTTCGGGTCGAACACCGGGGAGCTGTTTTTT
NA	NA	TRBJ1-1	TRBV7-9	CASRNPAFEAFF	TGTGCCAGCAGGAACCCGGCCTTTGAAGCTTTCTTT
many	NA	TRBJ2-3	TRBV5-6	CASRTAGTDTQYF	TGTGCCAGCAGAACAGCGGGCACAGATACGCAGTATTTT
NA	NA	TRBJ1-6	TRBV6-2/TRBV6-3	CASKDSNNSPLHF	TGTGCCAGCAAGGACAGTAATAATTCACCCCTCCACTTT
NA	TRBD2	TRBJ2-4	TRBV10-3	CAIGEGPKNIQYF	TGTGCCATCGGGGAGGGTCCCAAAAACATTCAGTACTTC
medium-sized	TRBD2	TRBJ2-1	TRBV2	CASRIAGGSYNEQFF	TGTGCCAGCAGGATAGCGGGGGGGTCCTACAATGAGCAGTTCTTC
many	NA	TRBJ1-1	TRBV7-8	CASSWRENTEAFF	TGTGCCAGCAGCTGGAGGGAGAACACTGAAGCTTTCTTT
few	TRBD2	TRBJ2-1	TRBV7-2	CASSVGLAGIEQFF	TGTGCCAGCAGCGTAGGACTAGCGGGGATTGAGCAGTTCTTC
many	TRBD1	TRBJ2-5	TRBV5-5	CASSLAWTGLKETQYF	TGTGCCAGCAGCTTGGCGTGGACAGGATTAAAAGAGACCCAGTACTTC